The 9 T cell receptor beta chains below all came from one sample that was sequenced in a study of blood T cells in healthy people across ages. For the second PCR, which ran for about 6 to 11 cycles, a sample-barcoded 5' primer and a J-beta primer mix were used. Using its own MiXCR run on the 5' RACE reads, TCRdb lists one record per CDR3 protein. The repertoire holds 2 million or so distinct CDR3 sequences, with around half as singletons. The sample consisted of blood. All receptors derive from a woman aged 40 to 50 in good health.

The CDR3 DNA follows: TGTGCCAGCAGCGTATTACAGGGGGCAGCGACTGAAGCTTTCTTT. This gives the protein CASSVLQGAATEAFF. The gene calls are TRBV7-2 and TRBJ1-1; 9 nucleotides align to TRBD1. The CDR3 covers 15 residues. The germline gives CDR1 SGHTA, CDR2 FQGNSA. With V trimmed by 5 bases and J by 5 bases, 9 bases remained unmatched.

The chain links TRBV6-5 to TRBJ2-1; 9 positions match TRBD1. After removal of 2 bases from V and 6 bases from J, the junction contained 8 bases not matched to a gene. The CDR3 totals 16 residues. Germline CDR1 and CDR2: MNHEY and SVGAGI. CDR3 nucleotides: TGTGCCAGCAGTTACGGTGGGACAGGGTATCTCAATGAGCAGTTCTTC. It encodes CASSYGGTGYLNEQFF.

The chain has TRBV5-1 and TRBJ2-3; 8 nucleotides match TRBD1. V was pared by 4 bases and J by 3 bases, with 10 bases of the junction left unmatched. Per the germline V gene, CDR1 is SGHRS and CDR2 is YFSETQ. The CDR3 has 16 amino acids. Here the CDR3 reads CASSSRDRLLTDTQYF. CDR3 coding DNA: TGCGCCAGCAGCAGCCGGGACAGGCTTCTAACAGATACGCAGTATTTT. The entire variable domain, with the rest obtained from reference TRBV5-1 and TRBJ2-3, is as follows: KAGVTQTPRYLIKTRGQQVTLSCSPISGHRSVSWYQQTPGQGLQFLFEYFSETQRNKGNFPGRFSGRQFSNSRSEMNVSTLELGDSALYLCASSSRDRLLTDTQYFGPGTRLTVL.

There are a few counts of this clonotype. V and J are TRBV4-2 and TRBJ2-5; D is perhaps TRBD2 (6 bases). V shed 1 base and J shed 5 bases, with 17 bases lying between them. This CDR3 has 16 amino acids. Looked up from germline, CDR1 is LGHNA and CDR2 is YNFKEQ. The CDR3 coding sequence is TGTGCCAGCAGCCAAGTCAAGGCCACTAGCCTCGAGACCCAGTACTTC. It specifies CASSQVKATSLETQYF.

This clonotype was counted between two and nine times. The CDR3 sequence is CASRRRAGGYTF. The CDR3 DNA is TGTGCCAGCAGACGAAGGGCCGGAGGCTACACCTTC. The gene calls are TRBV28 and TRBJ1-2, with D hard to call. The ends were cut back, 6 bases at V and 8 bases at J, with 13 bases in the middle. Per the germline V gene, CDR1 is MDHEN and CDR2 is SYDVKM. The CDR3 has 12 residues.

The J gene is TRBJ1-1, the V gene TRBV20-1; no reliable D call. V was pared by 3 bases and J by 8 bases, with 16 bases between. The CDR3 totals 13 residues. CDR1 and CDR2 (germline): DFQATT, SNEGSKA (reference sequence). CDR3 nucleotide sequence: TGCAGTGCTAGGAGCGTTGTTGGGATCGAAGCTTTCTTT. This encodes CSARSVVGIEAFF.

V and J are TRBV5-1 and TRBJ1-2; TRBD1 is a possible D gene (5 bases). This CDR3 is 16 amino acids long. The ends were cut back, 3 bases at V and 4 bases at J, with 19 bases in the middle. The V gene's germline CDR1 is SGHRS and CDR2 YFSETQ. The DNA for the CDR3 is TGCGCCAGCAGCTACGACGGCGGGGTGAGGGGCTATGGCTACACCTTC. Translated, it gives CASSYDGGVRGYGYTF.

This clonotype was counted once. CDR3: CASRSPGTGKSNQPQHF. CDR3 sequence (DNA): TGTGCCAGCAGGTCTCCCGGGACAGGGAAAAGCAATCAGCCCCAGCATTTT. The chain is built from TRBV21-1 and TRBJ1-5; TRBD1 was called by the table and not checked on the DNA. TRBV21-1 is given as a pseudogene. This CDR3 region has 17 residues.

This clonotype was found once. The rearrangement joins TRBV24-1 to TRBJ1-2, with D possibly TRBD1 on 5 matching bases. The CDR3 contains 13 residues. Per the germline V gene, CDR1 is KGHDR and CDR2 is SFDVKD. V gave up 4 bases and J gave up 10 bases, with 15 bases separating them. CDR3 protein: CATSESGTAYYTF. DNA of the CDR3: TGTGCCACCAGTGAGTCCGGGACGGCCTACTACACCTTC.